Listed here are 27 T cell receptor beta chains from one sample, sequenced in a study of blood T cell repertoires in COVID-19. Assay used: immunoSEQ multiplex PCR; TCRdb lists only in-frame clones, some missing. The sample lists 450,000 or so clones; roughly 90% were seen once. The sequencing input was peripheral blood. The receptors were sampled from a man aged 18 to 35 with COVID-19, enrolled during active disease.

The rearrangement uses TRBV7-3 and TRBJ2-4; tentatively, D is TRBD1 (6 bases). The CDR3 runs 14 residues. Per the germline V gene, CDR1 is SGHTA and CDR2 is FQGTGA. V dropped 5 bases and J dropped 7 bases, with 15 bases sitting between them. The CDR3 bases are TGTGCCAGCAGCCGTAACAGGGTTTGGAACATTCAGTACTTC. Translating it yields CASSRNRVWNIQYF.

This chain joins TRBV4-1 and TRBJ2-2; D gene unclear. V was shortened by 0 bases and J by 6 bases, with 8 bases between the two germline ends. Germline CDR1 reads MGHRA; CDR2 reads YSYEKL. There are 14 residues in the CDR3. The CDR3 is CASSQDSQAGELFF. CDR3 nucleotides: TGCGCCAGCAGCCAAGATTCCCAGGCCGGGGAGCTGTTTTTT.

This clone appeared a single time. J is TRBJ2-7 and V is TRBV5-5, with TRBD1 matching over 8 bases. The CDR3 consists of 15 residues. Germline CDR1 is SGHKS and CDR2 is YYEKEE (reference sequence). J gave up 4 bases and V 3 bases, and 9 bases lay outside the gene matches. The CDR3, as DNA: TGTGCCAGCAGCTCCCCCTCAGGGGGCCGGTACGAGCAGTACTTC. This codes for CASSSPSGGRYEQYF.

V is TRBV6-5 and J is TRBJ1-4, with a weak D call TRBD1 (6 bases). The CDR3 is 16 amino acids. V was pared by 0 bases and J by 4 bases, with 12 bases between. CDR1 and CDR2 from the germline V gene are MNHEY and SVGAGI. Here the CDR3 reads CASSYSGQGGNEKLFF. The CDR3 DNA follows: TGTGCCAGCAGTTACTCGGGTCAAGGGGGTAATGAAAAACTGTTTTTT.

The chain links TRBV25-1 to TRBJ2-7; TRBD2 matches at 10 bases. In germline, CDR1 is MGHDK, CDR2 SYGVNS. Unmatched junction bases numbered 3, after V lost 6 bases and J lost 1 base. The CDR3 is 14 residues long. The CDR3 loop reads CASSLGLASYEQYF. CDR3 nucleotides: TGTGCCAGCAGCCTGGGACTAGCGTCCTACGAGCAGTACTTC.

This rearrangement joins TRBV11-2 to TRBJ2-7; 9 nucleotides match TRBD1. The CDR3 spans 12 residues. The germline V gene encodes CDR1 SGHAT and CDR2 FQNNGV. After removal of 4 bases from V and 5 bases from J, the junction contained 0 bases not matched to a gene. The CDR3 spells CASSWTGDEQYF. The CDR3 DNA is TGTGCCAGCAGCTGGACAGGGGACGAGCAGTACTTC.

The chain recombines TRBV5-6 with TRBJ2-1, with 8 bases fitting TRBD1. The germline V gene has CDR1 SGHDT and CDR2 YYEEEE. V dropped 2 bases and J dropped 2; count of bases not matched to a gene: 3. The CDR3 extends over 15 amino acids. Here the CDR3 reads CASSLGTGTYNEQFF. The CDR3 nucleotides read TGTGCCAGCAGCTTAGGGACAGGAACCTACAATGAGCAGTTCTTC.

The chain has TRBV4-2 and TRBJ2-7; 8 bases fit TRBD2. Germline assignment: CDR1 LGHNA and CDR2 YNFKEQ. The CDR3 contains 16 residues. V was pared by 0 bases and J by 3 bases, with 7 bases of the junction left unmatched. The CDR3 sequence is CASSQDFGTSGYEQYF. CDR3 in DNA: TGTGCCAGCAGCCAAGATTTCGGCACTAGCGGCTACGAGCAGTACTTC.

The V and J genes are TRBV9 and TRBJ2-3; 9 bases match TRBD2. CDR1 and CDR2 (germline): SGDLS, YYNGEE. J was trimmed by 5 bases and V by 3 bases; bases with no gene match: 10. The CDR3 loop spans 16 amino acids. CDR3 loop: CASSATLAGIGDTQYF. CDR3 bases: TGTGCCAGCAGCGCTACTCTAGCGGGGATTGGAGATACGCAGTATTTT. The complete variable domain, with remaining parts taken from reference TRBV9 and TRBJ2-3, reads DSGVTQTPKHLITATGQRVTLRCSPRSGDLSVYWYQQSLDQGLQFLIQYYNGEERAKGNILERFSAQQFPDLHSELNLSSLELGDSALYFCASSATLAGIGDTQYFGPGTRLTVL.

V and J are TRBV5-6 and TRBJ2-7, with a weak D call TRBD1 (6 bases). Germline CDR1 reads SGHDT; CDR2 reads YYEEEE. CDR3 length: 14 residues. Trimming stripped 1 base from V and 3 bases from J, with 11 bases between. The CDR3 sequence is CASSLLQGNYEQYF. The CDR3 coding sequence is TGTGCCAGCAGCTTGCTACAGGGCAACTACGAGCAGTACTTC.

The CDR3 region is CASSARIGGRGVQETQYF. CDR3 DNA: TGCGCCAGCAGTGCCCGAATAGGAGGCCGGGGGGTACAAGAGACCCAGTACTTC. This chain connects TRBV10-1 to TRBJ2-5; the match to TRBD2 covers 7 bases. CDR3 length: 18 residues. In germline, CDR1 is WNHNN, CDR2 SYGVQD (reference sequence). The trim removed 4 bases at V and 2 bases at J, leaving 16 bases unmatched.

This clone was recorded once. The CDR3 DNA sequence: TGTGCCAGCAGCCGGGATTTGGATCAGCCCCAGCATTTT. Residues: CASSRDLDQPQHF. The chain employs TRBV11-1 and TRBJ1-5, with no clear D. Germline values: CDR1 SGHAT, CDR2 FQDESV (reference sequence). V lost 5 bases and J 5 bases, leaving 10 bases between the germline ends. This CDR3 is 13 amino acids long.

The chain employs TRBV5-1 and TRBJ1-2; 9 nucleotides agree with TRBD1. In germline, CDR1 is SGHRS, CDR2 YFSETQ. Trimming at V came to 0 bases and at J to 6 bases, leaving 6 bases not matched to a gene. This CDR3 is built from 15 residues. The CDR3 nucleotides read TGCGCCAGCAGCTTGGAGGGACAGGGCTGGGATGGCTACACCTTC. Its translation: CASSLEGQGWDGYTF.

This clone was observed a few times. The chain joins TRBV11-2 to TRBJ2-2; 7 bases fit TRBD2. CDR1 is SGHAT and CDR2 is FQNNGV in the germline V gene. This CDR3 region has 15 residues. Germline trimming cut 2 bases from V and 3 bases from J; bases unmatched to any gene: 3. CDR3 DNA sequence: TGTGCCAGCAGCTTATGGGGAGGGGACACCGGGGAGCTGTTTTTT. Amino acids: CASSLWGGDTGELFF.

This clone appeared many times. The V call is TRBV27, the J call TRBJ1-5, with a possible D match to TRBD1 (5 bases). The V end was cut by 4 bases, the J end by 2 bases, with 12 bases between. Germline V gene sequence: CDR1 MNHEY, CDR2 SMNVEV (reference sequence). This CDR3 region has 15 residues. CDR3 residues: CASSSGRDGNQPQHF. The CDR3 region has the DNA TGTGCCAGCAGTTCCGGCAGGGATGGCAATCAGCCCCAGCATTTT.

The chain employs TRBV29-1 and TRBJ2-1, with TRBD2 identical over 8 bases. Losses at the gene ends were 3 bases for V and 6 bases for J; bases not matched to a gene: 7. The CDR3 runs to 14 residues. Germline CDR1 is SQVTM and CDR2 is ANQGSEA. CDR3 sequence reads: CSVEGLGTSNEQFF. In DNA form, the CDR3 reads TGCAGCGTTGAGGGTTTGGGGACTAGCAATGAGCAGTTCTTC.

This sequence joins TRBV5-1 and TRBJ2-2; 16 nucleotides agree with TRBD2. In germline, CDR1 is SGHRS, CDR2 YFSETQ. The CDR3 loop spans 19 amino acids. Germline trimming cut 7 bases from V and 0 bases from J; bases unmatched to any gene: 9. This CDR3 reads CASGPGTSGRGPNTGELFF. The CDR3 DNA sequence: TGCGCCAGCGGACCCGGGACTAGCGGGAGGGGTCCGAACACCGGGGAGCTGTTTTTT. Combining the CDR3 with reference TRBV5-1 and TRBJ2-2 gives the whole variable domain KAGVTQTPRYLIKTRGQQVTLSCSPISGHRSVSWYQQTPGQGLQFLFEYFSETQRNKGNFPGRFSGRQFSNSRSEMNVSTLELGDSALYLCASGPGTSGRGPNTGELFFGEGSRLTVL.

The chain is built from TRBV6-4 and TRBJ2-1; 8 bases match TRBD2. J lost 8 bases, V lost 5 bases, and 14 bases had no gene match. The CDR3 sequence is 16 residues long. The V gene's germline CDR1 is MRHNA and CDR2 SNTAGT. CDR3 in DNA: TGTGCCAGCAGTAGCCAGCGGGAGCTTAAAATGGATGAGCAGTTCTTC. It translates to CASSSQRELKMDEQFF.

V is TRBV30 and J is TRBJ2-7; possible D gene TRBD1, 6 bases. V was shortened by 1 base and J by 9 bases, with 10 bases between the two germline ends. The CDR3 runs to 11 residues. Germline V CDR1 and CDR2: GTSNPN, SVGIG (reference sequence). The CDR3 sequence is CAWSAGALQYF. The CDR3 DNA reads TGTGCCTGGAGTGCAGGGGCCCTGCAGTACTTC. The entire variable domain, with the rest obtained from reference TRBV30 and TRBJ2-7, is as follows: SQTIHQWPATLVQPVGSPLSLECTVEGTSNPNLYWYRQAAGRGLQLLFYSVGIGQISSEVPQNLSASRPQDRQFILSSKKLLLSDSGFYLCAWSAGALQYFGPGTRLTVT.

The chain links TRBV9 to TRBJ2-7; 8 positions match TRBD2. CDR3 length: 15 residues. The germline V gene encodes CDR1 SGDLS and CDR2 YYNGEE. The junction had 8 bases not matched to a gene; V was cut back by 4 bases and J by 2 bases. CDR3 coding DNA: TGTGCCAGCAGCCTCAGCCCTAGCGGGCCCTACGAGCAGTACTTC. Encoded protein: CASSLSPSGPYEQYF.

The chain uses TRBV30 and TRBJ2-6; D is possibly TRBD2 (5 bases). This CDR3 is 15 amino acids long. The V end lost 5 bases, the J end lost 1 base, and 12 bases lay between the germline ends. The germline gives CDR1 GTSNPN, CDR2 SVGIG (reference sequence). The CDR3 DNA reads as TGTGCCTGGTCCATTACGGGGTCTGGGGCCAACGTCCTGACTTTC. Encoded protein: CAWSITGSGANVLTF.

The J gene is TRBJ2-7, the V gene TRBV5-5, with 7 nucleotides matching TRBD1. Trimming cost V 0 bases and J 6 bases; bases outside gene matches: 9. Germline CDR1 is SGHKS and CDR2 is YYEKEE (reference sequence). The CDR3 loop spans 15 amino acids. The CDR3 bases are TGTGCCAGCAGCTTGGGACAGGGATCATACAGCGAGCAGTACTTC. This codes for CASSLGQGSYSEQYF.

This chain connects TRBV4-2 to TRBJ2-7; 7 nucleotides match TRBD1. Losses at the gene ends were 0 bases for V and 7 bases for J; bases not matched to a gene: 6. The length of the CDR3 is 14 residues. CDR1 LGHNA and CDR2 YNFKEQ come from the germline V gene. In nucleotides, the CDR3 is TGTGCCAGCAGCCAAGACAGGACAGGAGGTGAGCAGTACTTC. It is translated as CASSQDRTGGEQYF.

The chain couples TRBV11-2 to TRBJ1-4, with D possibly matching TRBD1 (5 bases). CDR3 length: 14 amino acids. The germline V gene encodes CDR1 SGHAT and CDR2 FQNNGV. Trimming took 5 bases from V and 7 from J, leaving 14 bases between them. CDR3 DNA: TGTGCCAGCAGCCTTAGGGGAGGCGGTGAAAAACTGTTTTTT. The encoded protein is CASSLRGGGEKLFF.

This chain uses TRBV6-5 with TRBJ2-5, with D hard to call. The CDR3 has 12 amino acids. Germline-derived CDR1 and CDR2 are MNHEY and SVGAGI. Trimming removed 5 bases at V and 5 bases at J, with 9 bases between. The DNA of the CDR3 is TGTGCCAGCAGTAACCCGGTGGAGACCCAGTACTTC. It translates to CASSNPVETQYF.

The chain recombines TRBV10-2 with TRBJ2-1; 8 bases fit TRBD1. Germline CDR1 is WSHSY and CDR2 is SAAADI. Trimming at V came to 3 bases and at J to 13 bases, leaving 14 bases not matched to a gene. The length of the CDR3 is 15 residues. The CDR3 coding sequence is TGCGCCAGCAGTGAAGTCGCCCCCGGGACAGGAATTCAGTTCTTC. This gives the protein CASSEVAPGTGIQFF.

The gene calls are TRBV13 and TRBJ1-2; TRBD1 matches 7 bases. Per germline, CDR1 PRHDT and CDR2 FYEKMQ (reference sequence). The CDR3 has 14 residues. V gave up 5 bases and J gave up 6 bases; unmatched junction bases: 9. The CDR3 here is CASSQRQGTDGYTF. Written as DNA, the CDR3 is TGTGCCAGCAGCCAGAGACAGGGAACGGATGGCTACACCTTC.